These 9 T cell receptor beta chains were sequenced from one sample in a study of blood T cell repertoires in COVID-19. Using immunoSEQ multiplex PCR, the repertoire was profiled, and TCRdb retains in-frame clones only, with some absent. The sample has around 250,000 clones; about four fifths are singletons. The sequenced sample was peripheral blood. The receptors come from a woman between 35 and 50 years old who had recovered from COVID-19.

The chain couples TRBV18 to TRBJ1-1; D not resolved. V lost 8 bases and J lost 1, with 11 bases in between. Germline CDR1 and CDR2: KGHSH and LQKENI. This CDR3 spans 13 amino acids. The CDR3 DNA reads as TGTGCCAGCGGCCAAGGAGAGAACACTGAAGCTTTCTTT. Translating gives CASGQGENTEAFF.

This chain links TRBV28 with TRBJ1-6, with 11 bases aligning to TRBD1. This CDR3 is built from 16 residues. Germline V gene sequence: CDR1 MDHEN, CDR2 SYDVKM. The V segment lost 5 bases and the J segment 9 bases; nucleotides outside the gene matches: 9. Written as DNA, the CDR3 is TGTGCCAGCAGTCCCCCCCCGGGACAGGGGGTTTCACCCCTCCACTTT. Translated, it gives CASSPPPGQGVSPLHF.

A single count supports this clone. This chain connects TRBV19 to TRBJ2-1, with D tentatively TRBD2 (6 bases). The CDR3 has 14 amino acids. The ends were cut back, 4 bases at V and 7 bases at J, with 14 bases in the middle. Germline V gives CDR1 LNHDA, CDR2 SQIVND (reference sequence). CDR3 sequence: CASSKGFRGNEQFF. The CDR3 DNA reads as TGTGCCAGTAGTAAGGGGTTTCGGGGGAATGAGCAGTTCTTC.

The rearrangement uses TRBV28 and TRBJ1-2; D remains ambiguous. The length of the CDR3 is 10 residues. In germline, CDR1 is MDHEN, CDR2 SYDVKM. V lost 10 bases, J lost 3 bases, and 6 bases lay in between. CDR3 sequence (DNA): TGTGCCACCGGAGACTATGGCTACACCTTC. This gives the protein CATGDYGYTF.

This clone appeared a few times. The V call is TRBV7-8, the J call TRBJ1-4; D is ambiguous. The ends were cut back, 4 bases at V and 4 bases at J, with 7 bases in the middle. The CDR3 is 13 residues long. Germline V gives CDR1 SGHVS, CDR2 FQNEAQ. The CDR3 loop is CASSSNGNEKLFF. The CDR3 DNA follows: TGTGCCAGCAGCTCTAATGGTAATGAAAAACTGTTTTTT. The full variable domain, with the rest looked up from reference TRBV7-8 and TRBJ1-4, is GAGVSQSPRYKVAKRGQDVALRCDPISGHVSLFWYQQALGQGPEFLTYFQNEAQLDKSGLPSDRFFAERPEGSVSTLKIQRTQQEDSAVYLCASSSNGNEKLFFGSGTQLSVL.

This clone was detected only a few times. The chain uses TRBV15 and TRBJ2-2, with TRBD2 matching 8 bases. CDR3 size: 15 residues. Germline CDR1 is LNHNV and CDR2 is YYDKDF (reference sequence). The trim removed 0 bases at V and 6 bases at J, leaving 3 bases unmatched. The CDR3 region has the DNA TGTGCCACCAGCAGAGATACGGGGGGGCCCGGGGAGCTGTTTTTT. It specifies CATSRDTGGPGELFF.

This chain connects TRBV18 to TRBJ1-5; the D is unclear. Germline CDR1 KGHSH, CDR2 LQKENI. Trimming took 2 bases from V and 5 from J, leaving 16 bases between them. This CDR3 comprises 16 residues. CDR3 sequence: CASSPVERVGDQPQHF. The DNA for the CDR3 is TGTGCCAGCTCACCAGTGGAGAGGGTCGGAGATCAGCCCCAGCATTTT. The whole variable domain, filled in from reference TRBV18 and TRBJ1-5, reads NAGVMQNPRHLVRRRGQEARLRCSPMKGHSHVYWYRQLPEEGLKFMVYLQKENIIDESGMPKERFSAEFPKEGPSILRIQQVVRGDSAAYFCASSPVERVGDQPQHFGDGTRLSIL.

This chain connects TRBV28 to TRBJ1-6; 8 nucleotides line up with TRBD1. CDR3 length: 15 amino acids. Germline V gives CDR1 MDHEN, CDR2 SYDVKM. J was trimmed by 5 bases and V by 2 bases; bases with no gene match: 2. In DNA form, the CDR3 reads TGTGCCAGCAGTTTACCGGGACAGGATAATTCACCCCTCCACTTT. Translated, it gives CASSLPGQDNSPLHF.

The rearrangement links TRBV5-1 to TRBJ1-1, with D possibly being TRBD1 (6 bases). Deletions cut 6 bases from V and 8 bases from J, with 17 bases between. CDR3 size: 13 residues. Germline V lookup: CDR1 SGHRS, CDR2 YFSETQ. The CDR3 is CASTPTRGAEAFF. CDR3 nucleotide sequence: TGCGCCAGCACCCCAACCCGGGGGGCCGAAGCTTTCTTT.